This TCR beta chain derives from a study of blood T cell repertoires in COVID-19. Study overall: Collection of acute and convalescent COVID-19 samples took place in the United States, Italy and Spain. T cells, B-cell-depleted T cells, or PBMCs provided the cDNA or gDNA that served as material.

The CDR3 sequence is 13 residues long. Germline V gives CDR1 SGHDN, CDR2 FVKESK. Trimming at V came to 6 bases and at J to 5 bases, leaving 0 bases not matched to a gene. This clone was found a few times. Original processing notes: Amplifying reference gene primers gave estimates of nucleated cell counts. The table came from immunoSEQ multiplex PCR; TCRdb's copy has only in-frame clones and leaves some out. Clone size and V and J calls were adopted from that table, with D and trimming inferred from the DNA. The sample has about 80,000 clones, 60% to 85% seen once. V is TRBV14 and J is TRBJ2-5, with 13 bases aligning to TRBD2. Sequencing input: peripheral blood. The receptor was isolated from a human donor in a cohort sampled during active COVID-19. CDR3 DNA: TGTGCCAGCAGACTAGCGGGAGGGGAGACCCAGTACTTC. This sequence encodes CASRLAGGETQYF. Based on the CDR3 plus reference TRBV14 and TRBJ2-5, the full variable domain is EAGVTQFPSHSVIEKGQTVTLRCDPISGHDNLYWYRRVMGKEIKFLLHFVKESKQDESGMPNNRFLAERTGGTYSTLKVQPAELEDSGVYFCASRLAGGETQYFGPGTRLLVL.